What follows are 8 T cell receptor delta chains derived from one specimen sequenced in a study of gamma-delta T cells after stem cell transplantation. TCRdb re-called clones from the RT-PCR reads via CATT. Of 2,500 to 3,000 delta-chain clones in the sample, 4% to 6% were seen once. Material for sequencing was gamma-delta T cells. Source of these receptors: a human donor. It is not recorded whose cells these are; they may come from a transplant donor.

For this clone: A much larger clone differs by one base, so this may be a read error. The chain joins TRDV2 to TRDJ1, with D perhaps matching TRDD3 (5 bases). Germline V lookup: CDR1 GEAIGNYY, CDR2 EKD. The CDR3 contains 19 residues. The germline V and J ends were trimmed by 3 bases and 2 bases, with 27 bases remaining between them. CDR3 coding DNA: TGTGCCTGTGACCGCTTGAATGCGATAGGCCATACGTTTACCGATAAACTCATCTTT. It is translated as CACDRLNAIGHTFTDKLIF.

A note on this clone: A much larger clone differs from this one at a single base, so this may be a read error. Within the sample, other DNA sequences also encode this same CDR3. The chain links TRDV2 to TRDJ3; 8 bases fit TRDD3. CDR3 length: 21 amino acids. Germline CDR1 is GEAIGNYY and CDR2 is EKD. Trimming took 1 base from V and 0 from J; bases not matched to a gene: 13. DNA of the CDR3: TGTGCCTGTGACACAACGGACTGGGGGTCCCCCCCCTCCTGGGACACCCGACAGATGTTTTTC. Its translation: CACDTTDWGSPPSWDTRQMFF.

This clone was detected only a few times. With a far larger clone one base away, a read error is the likely cause. J is TRDJ1 and V is TRDV2; perhaps TRDD3 as D (5 bases). Per germline, CDR1 GEAIGNYY and CDR2 EKD. The CDR3 has 16 residues. With 3 bases removed from V and 0 bases from J, the gap between germline ends came to 16 bases. The CDR3 loop is CACDAVGTKYTDKLIF. The CDR3 DNA sequence: TGTGCCTGTGACGCCGTGGGGACCAAATACACCGATAAACTCATCTTT.

This clone has more than one count but fewer than ten. A far larger clone is one nucleotide away, so this likely arose from a read error. The chain joins TRDV2 to TRDJ1; possible D gene TRDD3, 6 bases. This CDR3 region has 18 residues. Germline-derived CDR1 and CDR2 are GEAIGNYY and EKD. V was pared by 0 bases and J by 10 bases, with 29 bases between. The CDR3 here is CACDTALSYHWEVGILIF. The CDR3 DNA is TGTGCCTGTGACACCGCTCTCTCATACCACTGGGAGGTAGGAATACTCATCTTT.

This chain uses TRDV1 with TRDJ1; 12 nucleotides line up with TRDD3. V dropped 5 bases and J dropped 2; count of bases not matched to a gene: 21. Per germline, CDR1 TSWWSYY and CDR2 QGS. The CDR3 has 21 amino acids. CDR3 protein: CALGRALLTGGYPAPTDKLIF. The CDR3 bases are TGTGCTCTTGGGAGGGCCCTCCTCACTGGGGGATACCCAGCTCCTACCGATAAACTCATCTTT.

This clone was seen only a few times. A read error likely explains this, since a far larger clone differs by one base. Other DNA sequences in the same sample also yield this CDR3. The chain recombines TRDV2 with TRDJ1; TRDD3 agrees at 11 bases. Germline assignment: CDR1 GEAIGNYY and CDR2 EKD. V shed 0 bases, J shed 2 bases, and the junction held 13 bases outside the gene matches. The CDR3 consists of 19 residues. CDR3 amino acids: CACDTVRGGYAIQTDKLIF. The DNA of the CDR3 is TGTGCCTGTGACACCGTCCGTGGGGGATACGCAATCCAGACCGATAAACTCATCTTT.

This clone was detected a few times. Just one base apart from a much larger clone, this may be a read error. Other nucleotide sequences from this sample produce the same CDR3. The chain is built from TRDV2 and TRDJ3, with 7 positions matching TRDD3. CDR3 length equals 19 residues. The V and J ends lost 4 bases and 0 bases, in that order; junction bases with no gene match: 11. CDR1 is GEAIGNYY and CDR2 is EKD in the germline V gene. The CDR3 loop is CACDRLGTNSSWDTRQMFF. Written as DNA, the CDR3 is TGTGCCTGTGATCGACTGGGGACGAATAGCTCCTGGGACACCCGACAGATGTTTTTC.

As concerns this clone: The protein TCRdb gives is from a much larger clone and does not agree with this DNA's translation at residue 14, likely a read error; the protein shown here comes from the DNA. The chain uses TRDV2 and TRDJ1; 9 bases line up with TRDD3. Germline V lookup: CDR1 GEAIGNYY, CDR2 EKD. Trimming cost V 3 bases and J 4 bases; bases outside gene matches: 20. This CDR3 has 19 amino acids. The CDR3 protein is CACDALGDSSSANIDKLIF. The CDR3 nucleotides are TGTGCCTGTGACGCGCTGGGGGATTCTTCGTCGGCCAACATCGATAAACTCATCTTT.